This T cell receptor beta chain emerged from a study of blood T cell repertoires in COVID-19. Study details: Sample material is recorded as cDNA or gDNA derived from T cells, B-cell-depleted T cells, or PBMCs.

Original handling: Reference gene primer amplification gave estimated nucleated cell counts. This table comes from immunoSEQ multiplex PCR, and its TCRdb copy is limited to in-frame clones, with some not included. Clone size and V and J calls were adopted from that table, with D and trimming inferred from the DNA. The data contain tens of thousands of clones, less than 90% of them seen just once; the ten biggest clones take up 7.4%. CDR1 and CDR2 from the germline V gene are KGHSH and LQKENI. This CDR3 has 14 residues. V lost 2 bases to trimming and J lost 5 bases, with 12 bases between them. This sequence was found in a man aged 55 to 70 with active COVID-19. Sequenced: peripheral blood. J is TRBJ1-1 and V is TRBV18; D not resolved. The CDR3 DNA is TGTGCCAGCTCACCAGCAGGATCCTCAACTGAAGCTTTCTTT. Amino acid sequence: CASSPAGSSTEAFF.